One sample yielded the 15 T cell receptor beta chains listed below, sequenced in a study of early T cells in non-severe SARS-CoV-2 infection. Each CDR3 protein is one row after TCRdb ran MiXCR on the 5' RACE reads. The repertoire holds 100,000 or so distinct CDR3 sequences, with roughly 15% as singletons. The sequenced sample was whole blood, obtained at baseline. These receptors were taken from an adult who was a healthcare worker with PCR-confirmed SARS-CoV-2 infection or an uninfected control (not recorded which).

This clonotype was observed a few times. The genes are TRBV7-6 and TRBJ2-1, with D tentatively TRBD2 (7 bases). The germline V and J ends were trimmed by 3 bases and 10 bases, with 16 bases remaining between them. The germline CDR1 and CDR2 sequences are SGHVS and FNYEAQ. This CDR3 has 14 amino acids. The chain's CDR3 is CASSFPGGLGEQFF. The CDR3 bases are TGTGCCAGCAGCTTCCCCGGGGGGCTGGGAGAGCAGTTCTTC.

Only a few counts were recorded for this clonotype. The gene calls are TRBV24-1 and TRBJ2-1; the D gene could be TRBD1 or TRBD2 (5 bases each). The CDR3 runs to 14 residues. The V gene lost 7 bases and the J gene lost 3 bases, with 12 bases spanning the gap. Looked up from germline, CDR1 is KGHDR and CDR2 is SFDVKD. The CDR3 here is CATRDGTRYNEQFF. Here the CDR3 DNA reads TGTGCCACCAGAGACGGGACCCGCTACAATGAGCAGTTCTTC.

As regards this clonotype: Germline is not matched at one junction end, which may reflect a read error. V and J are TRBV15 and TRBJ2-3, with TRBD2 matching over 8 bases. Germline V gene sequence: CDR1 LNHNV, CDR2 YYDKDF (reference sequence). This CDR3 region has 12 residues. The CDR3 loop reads CVTRREADTQYF. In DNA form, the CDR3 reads TGTGTCACCCGGCGGGAGGCAGATACGCAGTATTTT.

The CDR3 region is CASSLPTGSYEQYF. The CDR3 DNA follows: TGTGCCAGCAGTCTTCCGACAGGGTCCTACGAGCAGTACTTC. V usage is TRBV6-2 or TRBV6-3 and J usage is TRBJ2-7, with 7 bases fitting TRBD1. Germline V gene lookup returns CDR1 MNHEY and CDR2 SVGEGT. Trimming took 5 bases from V and 1 from J; bases not matched to a gene: 5. The CDR3 runs to 14 residues.

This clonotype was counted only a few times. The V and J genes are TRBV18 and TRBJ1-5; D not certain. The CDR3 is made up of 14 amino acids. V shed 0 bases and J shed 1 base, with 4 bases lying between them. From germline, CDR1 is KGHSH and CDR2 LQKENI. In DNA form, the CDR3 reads TGTGCCAGCTCACCACCGGACAGCAATCAGCCCCAGCATTTT. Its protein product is CASSPPDSNQPQHF.

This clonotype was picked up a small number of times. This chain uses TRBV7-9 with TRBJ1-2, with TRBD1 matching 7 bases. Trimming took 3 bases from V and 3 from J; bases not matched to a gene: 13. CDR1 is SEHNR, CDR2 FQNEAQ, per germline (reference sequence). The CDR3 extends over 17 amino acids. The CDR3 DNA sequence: TGTGCCAGCAGCTTGTTGGTAGAGACAGGGTTGCACTATGGCTACACCTTC. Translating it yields CASSLLVETGLHYGYTF.

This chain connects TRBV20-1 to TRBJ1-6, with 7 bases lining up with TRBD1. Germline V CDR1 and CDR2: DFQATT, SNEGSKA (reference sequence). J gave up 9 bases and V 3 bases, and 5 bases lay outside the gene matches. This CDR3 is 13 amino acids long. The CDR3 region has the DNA TGCAGTGCTAGTCGGGACAGCGGTTCACCCCTCCACTTT. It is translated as CSASRDSGSPLHF.

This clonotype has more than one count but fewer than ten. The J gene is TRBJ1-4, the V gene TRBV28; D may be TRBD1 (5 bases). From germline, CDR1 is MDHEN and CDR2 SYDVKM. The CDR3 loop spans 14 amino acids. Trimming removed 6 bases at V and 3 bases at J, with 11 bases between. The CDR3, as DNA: TGTGCCAGCAGGATCGACAGCTCTAATGAAAAACTGTTTTTT. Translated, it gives CASRIDSSNEKLFF.

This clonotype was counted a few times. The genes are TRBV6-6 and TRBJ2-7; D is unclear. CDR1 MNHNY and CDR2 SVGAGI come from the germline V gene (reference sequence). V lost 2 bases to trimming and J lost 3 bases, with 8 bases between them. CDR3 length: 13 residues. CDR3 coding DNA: TGTGCCAGCAGTTACGCCAGGATCTACGAGCAGTACTTC. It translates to CASSYARIYEQYF.

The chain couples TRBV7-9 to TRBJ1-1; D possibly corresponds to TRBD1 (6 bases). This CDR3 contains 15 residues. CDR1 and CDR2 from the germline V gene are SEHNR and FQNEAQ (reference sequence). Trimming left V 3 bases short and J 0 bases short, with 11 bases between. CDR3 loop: CASSFPGQMNTEAFF. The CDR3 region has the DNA TGTGCCAGCAGCTTCCCAGGACAGATGAACACTGAAGCTTTCTTT.

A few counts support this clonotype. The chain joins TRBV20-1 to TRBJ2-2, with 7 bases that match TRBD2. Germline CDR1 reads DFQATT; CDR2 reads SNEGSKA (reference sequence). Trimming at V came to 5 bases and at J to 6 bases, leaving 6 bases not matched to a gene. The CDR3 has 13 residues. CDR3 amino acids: CSAARTRAGELFF. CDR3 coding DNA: TGCAGTGCTGCACGGACTAGGGCCGGGGAGCTGTTTTTT.

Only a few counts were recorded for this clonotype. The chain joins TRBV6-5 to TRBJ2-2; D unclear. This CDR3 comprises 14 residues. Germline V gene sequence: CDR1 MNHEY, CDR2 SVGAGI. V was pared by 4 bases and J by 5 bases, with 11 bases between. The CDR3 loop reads CASSSRYGTGELFF. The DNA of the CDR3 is TGTGCCAGCAGTTCCCGTTACGGTACCGGGGAGCTGTTTTTT.

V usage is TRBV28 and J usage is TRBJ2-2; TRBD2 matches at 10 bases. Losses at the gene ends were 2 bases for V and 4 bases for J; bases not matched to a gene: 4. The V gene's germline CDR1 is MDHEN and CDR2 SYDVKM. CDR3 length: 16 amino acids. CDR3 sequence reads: CASSLQKRGGTGELFF. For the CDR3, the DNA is TGTGCCAGCAGTTTACAAAAGCGGGGGGGCACCGGGGAGCTGTTTTTT.

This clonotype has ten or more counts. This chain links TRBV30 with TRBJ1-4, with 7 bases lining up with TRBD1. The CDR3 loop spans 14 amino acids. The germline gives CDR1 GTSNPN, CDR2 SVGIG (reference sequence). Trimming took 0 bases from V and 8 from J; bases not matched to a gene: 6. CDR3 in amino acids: CAWSVIDREEKLFF. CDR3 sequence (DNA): TGTGCCTGGAGTGTAATTGACAGGGAAGAAAAACTGTTTTTT.

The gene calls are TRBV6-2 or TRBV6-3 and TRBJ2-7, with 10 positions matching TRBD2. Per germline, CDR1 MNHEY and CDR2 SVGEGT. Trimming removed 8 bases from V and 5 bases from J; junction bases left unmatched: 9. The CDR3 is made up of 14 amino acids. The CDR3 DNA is TGTGCCAGCTGGCAGGGACTAGCGTCGCACGAGCAGTACTTC. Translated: CASWQGLASHEQYF.